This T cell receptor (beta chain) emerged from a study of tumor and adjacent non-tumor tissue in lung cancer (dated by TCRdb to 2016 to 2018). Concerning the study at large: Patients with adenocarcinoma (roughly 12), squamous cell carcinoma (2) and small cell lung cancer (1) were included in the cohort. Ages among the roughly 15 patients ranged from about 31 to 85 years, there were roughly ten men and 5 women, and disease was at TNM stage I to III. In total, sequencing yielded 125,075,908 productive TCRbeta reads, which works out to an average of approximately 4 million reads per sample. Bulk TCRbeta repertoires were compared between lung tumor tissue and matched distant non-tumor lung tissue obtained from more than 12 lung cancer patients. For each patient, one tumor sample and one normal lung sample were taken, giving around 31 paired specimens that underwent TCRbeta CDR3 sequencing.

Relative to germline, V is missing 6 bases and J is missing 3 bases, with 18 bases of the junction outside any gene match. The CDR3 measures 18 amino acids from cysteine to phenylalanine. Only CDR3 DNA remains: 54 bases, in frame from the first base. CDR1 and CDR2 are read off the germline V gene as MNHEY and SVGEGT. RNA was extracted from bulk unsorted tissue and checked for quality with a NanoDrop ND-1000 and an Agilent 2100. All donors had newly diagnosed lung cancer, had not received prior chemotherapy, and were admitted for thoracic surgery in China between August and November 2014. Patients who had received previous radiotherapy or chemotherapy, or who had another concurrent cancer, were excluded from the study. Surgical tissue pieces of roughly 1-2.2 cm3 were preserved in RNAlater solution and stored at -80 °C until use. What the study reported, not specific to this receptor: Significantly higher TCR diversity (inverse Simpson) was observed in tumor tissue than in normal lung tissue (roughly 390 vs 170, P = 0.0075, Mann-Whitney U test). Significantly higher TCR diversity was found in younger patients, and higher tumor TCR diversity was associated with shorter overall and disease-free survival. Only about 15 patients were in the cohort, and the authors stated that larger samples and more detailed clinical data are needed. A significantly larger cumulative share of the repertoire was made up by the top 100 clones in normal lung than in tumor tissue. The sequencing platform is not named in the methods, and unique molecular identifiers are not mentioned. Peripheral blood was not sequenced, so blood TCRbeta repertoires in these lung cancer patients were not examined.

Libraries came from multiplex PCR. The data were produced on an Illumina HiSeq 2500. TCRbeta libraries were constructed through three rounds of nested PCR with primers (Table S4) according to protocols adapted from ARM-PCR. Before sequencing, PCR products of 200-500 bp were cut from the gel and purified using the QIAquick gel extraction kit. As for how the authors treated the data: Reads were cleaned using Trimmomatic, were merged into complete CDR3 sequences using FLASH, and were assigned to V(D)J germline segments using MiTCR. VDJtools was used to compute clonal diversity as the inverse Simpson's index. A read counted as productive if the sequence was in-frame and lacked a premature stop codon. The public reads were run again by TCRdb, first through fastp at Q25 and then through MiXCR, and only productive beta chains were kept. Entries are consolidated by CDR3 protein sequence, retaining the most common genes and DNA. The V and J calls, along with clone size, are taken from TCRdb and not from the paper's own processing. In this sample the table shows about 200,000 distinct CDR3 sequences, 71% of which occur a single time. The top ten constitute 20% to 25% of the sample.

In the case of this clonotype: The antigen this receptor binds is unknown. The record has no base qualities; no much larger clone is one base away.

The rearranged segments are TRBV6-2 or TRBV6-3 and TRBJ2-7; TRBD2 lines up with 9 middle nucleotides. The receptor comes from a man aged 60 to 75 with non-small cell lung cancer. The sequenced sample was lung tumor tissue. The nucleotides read TGTGCCAGCAGCCCGACCCCGACTAGCGGAAGAAGACTCTACGAGCAGTACTTC. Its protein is CASSPTPTSGRRLYEQYF.